A single sample gave rise to the 5 T cell receptor beta chains below, sequenced in a study of cytomegalovirus exposure and HLA in healthy donors (dated by TCRdb to about 2017). The method behind the library was the immunoSEQ multiplex PCR assay. For the multiplex PCR, a mixture combining 60 forward primers for TCR Vbeta segments and 13 reverse primers for TCR Jbeta segments was used. TCRdb took this table from immuneACCESS and kept in-frame rearrangements with V and J called. Such tables lack part of the clones; where checked against another copy, unresolved V genes explain under half of the gap, and the rest is unexplained. The sample table holds 210,000 or so clones, of which over 75% were seen once. Around 2% of the sample lies in the top ten. Specimen: PBMCs. These receptors all come from a man aged 18 to 35 in good health and CMV-seronegative.

The chain uses TRBV19 and TRBJ1-1, with a weak D call TRBD1 (6 bases). CDR1 is LNHDA and CDR2 is SQIVND in the germline V gene (reference sequence). V was cut by 4 bases and J by 2 bases, with 17 bases left in between. The CDR3 runs 16 residues. The CDR3 loop reads CASSTGHSVLNTEAFF. As DNA, the CDR3 is TGTGCCAGTAGTACGGGACACAGCGTACTTAACACTGAAGCTTTCTTT.

V is TRBV6-4 and J is TRBJ2-5; TRBD1 matches at 8 bases. V was pared by 6 bases and J by 4 bases, with 10 bases of the junction left unmatched. Germline CDR1 is MRHNA and CDR2 is SNTAGT. The CDR3 is 15 amino acids. This CDR3 reads CASSPDRVGRETQYF. The CDR3 DNA is TGTGCCAGCAGCCCGGACAGGGTGGGTAGAGAGACCCAGTACTTC.

The V gene is TRBV7-9, the J gene TRBJ2-7, with D maybe TRBD2 (5 bases). Trimming left V 5 bases short and J 0 bases short, with 14 bases between. Germline CDR1 and CDR2: SEHNR and FQNEAQ (reference sequence). CDR3 length: 15 residues. The CDR3 DNA reads as TGTGCCAGCAGCGAGCGGACGGGGAGCTCCTACGAGCAGTACTTC. Protein sequence: CASSERTGSSYEQYF.

The J gene is TRBJ2-7, the V gene TRBV6-1, with a tentative D call TRBD2 (6 bases). Trimming shortened V by 4 bases and J by 2 bases, and 12 bases separated the two germline ends. CDR3 size: 14 residues. CDR1 and CDR2 (germline): MNHNS, SASEGT. This CDR3 is CASSGGGNPYEQYF. CDR3 in DNA: TGTGCCAGCAGTGGTGGGGGGAACCCCTACGAGCAGTACTTC.

This rearrangement joins TRBV9 to TRBJ1-3; 7 nucleotides agree with TRBD1. V shed 4 bases and J 1 base; nucleotides not matched to a gene: 5. The CDR3 has 15 amino acids. Germline assignment: CDR1 SGDLS and CDR2 YYNGEE. In DNA form, the CDR3 reads TGTGCCAGCAGCCTTGGGACAGCTTCTGGAAACACCATATATTTT. This gives the protein CASSLGTASGNTIYF.